The 13 T cell receptor beta chains given below trace back to one sample, sequenced in a study of glioma-infiltrating T cells. Amplification of TCR alpha and beta CDR3 regions from RNA used iRepertoire nested multiplex PCR. TCRdb fed the multiplex PCR reads into MiXCR, producing one record per CDR3 protein. The table has 100,000 to 150,000 distinct CDR3 sequences, under 25% seen once. What was sequenced was glioma tissue, nonneoplastic brain tissue, or PBMCs (not recorded which). Receptors originate from a human donor with low-grade glioma or glioblastoma, undergoing nonglioma brain surgery, or in good health (not recorded which).

In its sample, this clonotype was seen many times. V and J are TRBV27 and TRBJ2-5, with 11 bases identical to TRBD2. The CDR3 contains 15 residues. The V gene's germline CDR1 is MNHEY and CDR2 SMNVEV (reference sequence). J lost 5 bases, V lost 2 bases, and 4 bases had no gene match. As DNA, the CDR3 is TGTGCCAGCAGTTTAAGGAGACTAGCGGGGGAGACCCAGTACTTC. It encodes CASSLRRLAGETQYF.

The sample holds a few counts of this clonotype. V is TRBV12-3 or TRBV12-4 and J is TRBJ2-2, with 7 bases identical to TRBD2. This CDR3 is 15 amino acids long. Losses at the gene ends were 3 bases for V and 5 bases for J; bases not matched to a gene: 6. CDR3 region: CASSFHQGGTGELFF. CDR3 DNA: TGTGCCAGCAGTTTCCATCAGGGAGGGACCGGGGAGCTGTTTTTT.

The V and J genes are TRBV4-1 and TRBJ2-5; tentatively, D is TRBD1 (6 bases). Germline CDR1 reads MGHRA; CDR2 reads YSYEKL. CDR3 length: 13 amino acids. V was cut by 4 bases and J by 5 bases, with 11 bases left in between. The CDR3, as DNA: TGCGCCAGCAGCCCAGGACAGAGGGAGACCCAGTACTTC. This translates into CASSPGQRETQYF.

This clonotype came up many times. The CDR3 DNA sequence: TGCAGTGCTACCTTTGCGGGGCGCACAGATACGCAGTATTTT. Translation gives CSATFAGRTDTQYF. J is TRBJ2-3 and V is TRBV20-1; a possible D gene is TRBD2 (6 bases). Germline values: CDR1 DFQATT, CDR2 SNEGSKA (reference sequence). There are 14 residues in the CDR3. Trimming shortened V by 4 bases and J by 1 base, and 12 bases separated the two germline ends.

This clonotype was detected ten times or more. The J gene is TRBJ2-3, the V gene TRBV28, with D tentatively TRBD2 (7 bases). This CDR3 contains 14 residues. Germline V CDR1 and CDR2: MDHEN, SYDVKM. V was clipped by 10 bases and J by 2 bases, with 16 bases between them. The CDR3 loop is CATQVGGATDTQYF. DNA of the CDR3: TGTGCCACCCAGGTGGGGGGGGCCACAGATACGCAGTATTTT. Looking up the rest from reference TRBV28 and TRBJ2-3 gives the full variable domain: DVKVTQSSRYLVKRTGEKVFLECVQDMDHENMFWYRQDPGLGLRLIYFSYDVKMKEKGDIPEGYSVSREKKERFSLILESASTNQTSMYLCATQVGGATDTQYFGPGTRLTVL.

On this clonotype: Given a much more abundant clone one base away, this may be a read error. The V call is TRBV27, the J call TRBJ1-1, with D perhaps TRBD1 (5 bases). Germline loops: CDR1 MNHEY, CDR2 SMNVEV (reference sequence). The ends were cut back, 6 bases at V and 10 bases at J, with 24 bases in the middle. CDR3 length: 15 amino acids. The CDR3 nucleotides read TGTGCCAGCAGCTTACGGACCGCAGGGCGTGTAGTAGCTTTCTTT. Amino acids: CASSLRTAGRVVAFF.

The sample holds a few counts of this clonotype. The rearrangement links TRBV2 to TRBJ2-7; possible D gene TRBD1, 5 bases. This CDR3 has 13 residues. The germline V gene encodes CDR1 SNHLY and CDR2 FYNNEI. Trimming shortened V by 10 bases and J by 4 bases, and 17 bases separated the two germline ends. CDR3 region: CATRGRANYEQYV. The DNA of the CDR3 is TGTGCCACCAGAGGCAGGGCCAATTACGAGCAGTACGTC.

The chain has TRBV10-3 and TRBJ2-3; 8 bases align to TRBD2. CDR3 length: 15 amino acids. The trim removed 2 bases at V and 6 bases at J, leaving 7 bases unmatched. Germline lookup yields CDR1 ENHRY and CDR2 SYGVKD. CDR3 coding DNA: TGTGCCATCAGTGAGCCCGGGGGGGGCCCGGATACGCAGTATTTT. Translating gives CAISEPGGGPDTQYF.

This clonotype turned up a few times. This chain uses TRBV5-4 with TRBJ2-3; no reliable D call. This CDR3 is 14 amino acids long. V was pared by 1 base and J by 6 bases, with 12 bases between. Germline V lookup: CDR1 SGHNT, CDR2 YYREEE (reference sequence). The DNA of the CDR3 is TGTGCCAGCAGCTTGTACTCCCCATCGGATACGCAGTATTTT. Translated, it gives CASSLYSPSDTQYF. Complete variable domain (other parts from reference TRBV5-4 and TRBJ2-3): ETGVTQSPTHLIKTRGQQVTLRCSSQSGHNTVSWYQQALGQGPQFIFQYYREEENGRGNFPPRFSGLQFPNYSSELNVNALELDDSALYLCASSLYSPSDTQYFGPGTRLTVL.

This clonotype was seen a handful of times. The V gene is TRBV28, the J gene TRBJ1-2; unclear D gene. Germline V gene sequence: CDR1 MDHEN, CDR2 SYDVKM. Trimming left V 2 bases short and J 4 bases short, with 14 bases between. The CDR3 runs to 15 residues. The CDR3 region is CASSLGGSEGYGYTF. The CDR3 DNA reads as TGTGCCAGCAGTTTAGGTGGCAGTGAGGGCTATGGCTACACCTTC.

This clonotype has ten or more counts. V gene TRBV7-2 combines with J gene TRBJ1-6; D might be TRBD1 (6 bases). Looked up from germline, CDR1 is SGHTA and CDR2 is FQGNSA. CDR3 length: 13 residues. The ends were cut back, 1 base at V and 12 bases at J, with 10 bases in the middle. The CDR3 reads CASSLGQGLPLHF. The CDR3 nucleotides are TGTGCCAGCAGCTTAGGGCAGGGGTTACCCCTCCACTTT. Variable domain in full (rest from reference TRBV7-2 and TRBJ1-6): GAGVSQSPSNKVTEKGKDVELRCDPISGHTALYWYRQSLGQGLEFLIYFQGNSAPDKSGLPSDRFSAERTGGSVSTLTIQRTQQEDSAVYLCASSLGQGLPLHFGNGTRLTVT.

This clonotype was seen many times. The chain recombines TRBV6-1 with TRBJ2-1; 9 bases fit TRBD2. Per the germline V gene, CDR1 is MNHNS and CDR2 is SASEGT. This CDR3 is built from 16 residues. The ends lost 4 bases at V and 2 bases at J; junction bases unmatched: 6. The CDR3 is CASSGRAGGTYNEQFF. In nucleotides, the CDR3 is TGTGCCAGCAGTGGCCGAGCGGGGGGTACCTACAATGAGCAGTTCTTC.

This clonotype showed up many times. The gene calls are TRBV6-1 and TRBJ1-3, with D unclear. From germline, CDR1 is MNHNS and CDR2 SASEGT. Trimming removed 4 bases from V and 4 bases from J, with 8 bases in between. This CDR3 is built from 13 residues. The CDR3 nucleotides are TGTGCCAGCAGTGGATGGTCCGGAAACACCATATATTTT. It translates to CASSGWSGNTIYF.